Following are 18 T cell receptor beta chains from one sample sequenced in a study of T cell changes during pregnancy in multiple sclerosis. Clones were read by immunoSEQ multiplex PCR, and TCRdb kept only the in-frame ones, dropping some. The table lists about 40,000 clones, more than 85% of them singletons. The specimen was CD8+ T cells from peripheral blood mononuclear cells, collected in the first trimester of pregnancy. Source of these receptors: a female donor with multiple sclerosis, enrolled in a pregnancy study.

The rearrangement joins TRBV4-1 to TRBJ1-5; D call uncertain. Germline V gene data show CDR1 as MGHRA and CDR2 as YSYEKL. The CDR3 covers 15 residues. The V and J ends lost 1 base and 2 bases respectively, with 9 bases between them. The CDR3 loop is CASSQVSLGNQPQHF. The CDR3 DNA reads as TGCGCCAGCAGCCAAGTATCGTTAGGCAATCAGCCCCAGCATTTT.

V is TRBV5-1 and J is TRBJ2-1; D is possibly TRBD2 (6 bases). V lost 4 bases and J lost 2, with 16 bases in between. The CDR3 has 16 amino acids. Germline CDR1 SGHRS, CDR2 YFSETQ. This CDR3 reads CASSKDGGSTYNEQFF. The CDR3 DNA sequence: TGCGCCAGCAGCAAGGATGGGGGGTCAACCTACAATGAGCAGTTCTTC.

The table lists this clone with a count of one. The chain employs TRBV7-6 and TRBJ2-7; 7 bases line up with TRBD1. The trim removed 3 bases at V and 3 bases at J, leaving 2 bases unmatched. CDR1 and CDR2 (germline): SGHVS, FNYEAQ. The CDR3 length is 13 residues. The CDR3 region has the DNA TGTGCCAGCAGCTTCGGGGACAGCTACGAGCAGTACTTC. Translating gives CASSFGDSYEQYF.

The V call is TRBV19, the J call TRBJ2-7; D may be TRBD1 (6 bases). Per germline, CDR1 LNHDA and CDR2 SQIVND (reference sequence). The ends were cut back, 7 bases at V and 2 bases at J, with 15 bases in the middle. This CDR3 region has 14 residues. The DNA for the CDR3 is TGTGCCAGTACCATGGGCAGGGGCGCCTACGAGCAGTACTTC. Protein product: CASTMGRGAYEQYF.

The chain links TRBV6-5 to TRBJ2-2; TRBD1 is a possible D gene (5 bases). There are 15 residues in the CDR3. Germline CDR1 is MNHEY and CDR2 is SVGAGI. Trimming pared 0 bases from V and 3 bases from J, leaving 8 bases between. The chain's CDR3 is CASSYSDIYTGELFF. CDR3 DNA sequence: TGTGCCAGCAGTTACTCGGACATTTACACCGGGGAGCTGTTTTTT.

V is TRBV29-1 and J is TRBJ2-3, with TRBD1 matching over 11 bases. V dropped 5 bases and J dropped 4; count of bases not matched to a gene: 17. The CDR3 length is 18 residues. Germline V gene data show CDR1 as SQVTM and CDR2 as ANQGSEA. CDR3 amino acids: CSVLAVPGQGEAADTQYF. The CDR3 nucleotides read TGCAGCGTTTTAGCCGTCCCGGGACAGGGGGAGGCGGCAGATACGCAGTATTTT.

The rearrangement uses TRBV7-8 and TRBJ2-1; TRBD2 matches 9 bases. The CDR3 is made up of 17 amino acids. V shed 3 bases, J shed 0 bases, and the junction held 6 bases outside the gene matches. Germline V lookup: CDR1 SGHVS, CDR2 FQNEAQ. CDR3 residues: CASSFSSGGPSYNEQFF. Here the CDR3 DNA reads TGTGCCAGCAGCTTTTCCAGCGGGGGGCCCTCCTACAATGAGCAGTTCTTC.

This clone was found once. V usage is TRBV7-6 and J usage is TRBJ2-1; 14 nucleotides match TRBD2. Germline loops: CDR1 SGHVS, CDR2 FNYEAQ. Losses at the gene ends were 5 bases for V and 4 bases for J; bases not matched to a gene: 7. CDR3 length: 17 amino acids. The CDR3 nucleotides are TGTGCCAGCAGCGAGACTAGCGGGGGGGCGGGATACAATGAGCAGTTCTTC. Translated: CASSETSGGAGYNEQFF. The full variable domain, its missing parts supplied by reference TRBV7-6 and TRBJ2-1, is GAGVSQSPRYKVTKRGQDVALRCDPISGHVSLYWYRQALGQGPEFLTYFNYEAQQDKSGLPNDRFSAERPEGSISTLTIQRTEQRDSAMYRCASSETSGGAGYNEQFFGPGTRLTVL.

The rearrangement joins TRBV6-1 to TRBJ1-1; possibly TRBD1 for D (6 bases). V lost 1 base, J lost 2 bases, and 11 bases lay in between. The CDR3 covers 15 residues. Germline V gene data show CDR1 as MNHNS and CDR2 as SASEGT. The CDR3 nucleotides read TGTGCCAGCAGTGAAGTTGGGGGGGCCAACACTGAAGCTTTCTTT. It yields the protein CASSEVGGANTEAFF.

This sequence joins TRBV9 and TRBJ2-7; D is perhaps TRBD1 (6 bases). Germline V gives CDR1 SGDLS, CDR2 YYNGEE. V was trimmed by 0 bases and J by 7 bases, leaving 17 bases between them. The CDR3 is made up of 15 amino acids. Here the CDR3 DNA reads TGTGCCAGCAGCGTAGGTGGGGGCATAGGGTCGGAGCAGTACTTC. Its translation is CASSVGGGIGSEQYF.

This chain links TRBV2 with TRBJ2-7, with 11 positions matching TRBD1. Germline CDR1 SNHLY, CDR2 FYNNEI. The CDR3 runs 12 residues. Trimming cost V 11 bases and J 5 bases; bases outside gene matches: 5. CDR3 bases: TGTGCCCTTGGACAGGGGGCAAACGAGCAGTACTTC. Protein: CALGQGANEQYF.

The rearrangement joins TRBV29-1 to TRBJ2-5; 14 nucleotides match TRBD2. Unmatched junction bases numbered 10, after V lost 1 base and J lost 0 bases. The CDR3 totals 19 residues. Germline V gene sequence: CDR1 SQVTM, CDR2 ANQGSEA. Here the CDR3 reads CSVEAPGTSGGWYQETQYF. DNA for the CDR3: TGCAGCGTTGAAGCCCCCGGGACTAGCGGGGGATGGTACCAAGAGACCCAGTACTTC.

This clone was observed a handful of times. The chain couples TRBV10-2 to TRBJ1-4; 9 nucleotides align to TRBD1. Trimming at V came to 5 bases and at J to 7 bases, leaving 5 bases not matched to a gene. Germline loops: CDR1 WSHSY, CDR2 SAAADI. The CDR3 length is 14 residues. DNA of the CDR3: TGCGCCAGCAGTCGGACAGGGGAGGCTGAAAAACTGTTTTTT. Its translation is CASSRTGEAEKLFF.

The gene calls are TRBV12-5 and TRBJ1-4, with D uncertain. The CDR3 loop spans 14 amino acids. Per the germline V gene, CDR1 is LGHNT and CDR2 is FRNRAP. Trimming shortened V by 3 bases and J by 8 bases, and 13 bases separated the two germline ends. Written as DNA, the CDR3 is TGTGCTAGTGGTTTAATCGGGTCGGGGGAAAAACTGTTTTTT. It yields the protein CASGLIGSGEKLFF.

This chain links TRBV7-8 with TRBJ2-7; 8 bases align to TRBD2. The CDR3 totals 15 residues. V trimming: 5 bases; J trimming: 1 base; junction bases outside the gene matches: 7. Germline CDR1 SGHVS, CDR2 FQNEAQ. CDR3 sequence (DNA): TGTGCCAGCAGCCCCGGACCGGGGGGGTCCTACGAGCAGTACTTC. This gives the protein CASSPGPGGSYEQYF.

This rearrangement joins TRBV7-9 to TRBJ2-1; D unresolved. CDR1 and CDR2 (germline): SEHNR, FQNEAQ (reference sequence). The germline V and J ends were trimmed by 4 bases and 5 bases, with 6 bases remaining between them. This CDR3 has 12 amino acids. CDR3 DNA: TGTGCCAGCAGCTCTCACAACAATGAGCAGTTCTTC. It yields the protein CASSSHNNEQFF.

The sample holds one count of this clone. The V call is TRBV5-1, the J call TRBJ2-7; 10 positions match TRBD2. The CDR3 is 14 residues long. Losses at the gene ends were 3 bases for V and 4 bases for J; bases not matched to a gene: 4. The germline V gene encodes CDR1 SGHRS and CDR2 YFSETQ. The DNA for the CDR3 is TGCGCCAGCAGCTCCGTAGCGGGGGGATACGAGCAGTACTTC. This codes for CASSSVAGGYEQYF.

This clone occurred a few times. The chain couples TRBV27 to TRBJ2-7; D may be TRBD2 (6 bases). Germline V lookup: CDR1 MNHEY, CDR2 SMNVEV (reference sequence). Trimming stripped 6 bases from V and 3 bases from J, with 12 bases between. CDR3 length: 13 residues. This CDR3 reads CASRGLGRYEQYF. In DNA form, the CDR3 reads TGTGCCAGCAGGGGACTTGGCCGCTACGAGCAGTACTTC.